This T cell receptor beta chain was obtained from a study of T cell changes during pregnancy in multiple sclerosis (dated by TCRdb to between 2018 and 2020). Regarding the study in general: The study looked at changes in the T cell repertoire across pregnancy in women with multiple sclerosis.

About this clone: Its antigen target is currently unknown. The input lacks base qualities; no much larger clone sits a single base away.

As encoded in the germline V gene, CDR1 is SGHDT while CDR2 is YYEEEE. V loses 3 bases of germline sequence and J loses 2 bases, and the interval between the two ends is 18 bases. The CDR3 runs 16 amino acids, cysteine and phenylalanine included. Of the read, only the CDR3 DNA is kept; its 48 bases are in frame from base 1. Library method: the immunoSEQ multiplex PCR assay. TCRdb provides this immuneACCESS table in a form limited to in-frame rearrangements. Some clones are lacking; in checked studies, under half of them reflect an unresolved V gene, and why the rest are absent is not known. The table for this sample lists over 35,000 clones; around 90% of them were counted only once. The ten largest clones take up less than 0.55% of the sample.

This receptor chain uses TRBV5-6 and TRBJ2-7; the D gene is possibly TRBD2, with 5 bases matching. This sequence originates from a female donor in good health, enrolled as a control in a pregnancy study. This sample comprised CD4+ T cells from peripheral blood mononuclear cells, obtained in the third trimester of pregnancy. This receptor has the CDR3 CASSSWSPSLTYEQYF. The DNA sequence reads TGTGCCAGCAGCTCCTGGTCTCCTAGCTTAACCTACGAGCAGTACTTC.